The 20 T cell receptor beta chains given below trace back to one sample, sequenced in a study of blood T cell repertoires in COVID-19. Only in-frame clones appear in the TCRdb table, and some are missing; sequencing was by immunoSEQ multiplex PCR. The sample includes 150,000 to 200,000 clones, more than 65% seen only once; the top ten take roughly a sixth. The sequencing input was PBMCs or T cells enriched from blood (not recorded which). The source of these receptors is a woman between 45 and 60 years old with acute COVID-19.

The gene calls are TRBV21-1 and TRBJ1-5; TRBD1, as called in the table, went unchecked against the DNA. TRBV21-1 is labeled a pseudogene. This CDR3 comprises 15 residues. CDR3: CASSKAVAGDQPQHF. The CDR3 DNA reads TGTGCCAGCAGCAAAGCGGTGGCAGGGGATCAGCCCCAGCATTTT.

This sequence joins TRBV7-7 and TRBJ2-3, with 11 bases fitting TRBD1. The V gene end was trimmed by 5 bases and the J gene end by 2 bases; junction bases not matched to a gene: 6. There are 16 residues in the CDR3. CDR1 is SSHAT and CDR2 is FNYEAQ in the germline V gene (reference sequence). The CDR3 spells CASSPGTGGYTDTQYF. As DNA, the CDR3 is TGTGCCAGCAGCCCGGGGACAGGGGGATACACAGATACGCAGTATTTT.

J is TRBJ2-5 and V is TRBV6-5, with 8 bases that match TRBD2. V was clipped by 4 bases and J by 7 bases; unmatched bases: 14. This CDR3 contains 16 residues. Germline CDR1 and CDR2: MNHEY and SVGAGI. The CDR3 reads CASSSLSGGEPGTQYF. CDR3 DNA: TGTGCCAGCAGTTCCTTAAGCGGGGGTGAACCGGGGACCCAGTACTTC.

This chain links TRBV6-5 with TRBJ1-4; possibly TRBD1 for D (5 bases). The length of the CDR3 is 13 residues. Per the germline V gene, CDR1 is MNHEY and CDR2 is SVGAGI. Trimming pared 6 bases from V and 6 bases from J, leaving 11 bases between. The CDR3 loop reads CASSPGGYEKLFF. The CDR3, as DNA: TGTGCCAGCAGCCCCGGGGGATATGAAAAACTGTTTTTT.

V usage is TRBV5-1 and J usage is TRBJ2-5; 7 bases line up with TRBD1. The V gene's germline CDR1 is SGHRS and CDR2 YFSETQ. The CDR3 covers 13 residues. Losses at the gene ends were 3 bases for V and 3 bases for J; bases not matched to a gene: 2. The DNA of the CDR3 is TGCGCCAGCAGCTGGGGGACAGAAGAGACCCAGTACTTC. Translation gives CASSWGTEETQYF.

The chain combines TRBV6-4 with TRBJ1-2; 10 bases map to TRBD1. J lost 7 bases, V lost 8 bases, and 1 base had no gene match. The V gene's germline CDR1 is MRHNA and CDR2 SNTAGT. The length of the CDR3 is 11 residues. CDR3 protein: CASGTGVGYTF. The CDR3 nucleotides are TGTGCCAGCGGGACAGGGGTTGGCTACACCTTC.

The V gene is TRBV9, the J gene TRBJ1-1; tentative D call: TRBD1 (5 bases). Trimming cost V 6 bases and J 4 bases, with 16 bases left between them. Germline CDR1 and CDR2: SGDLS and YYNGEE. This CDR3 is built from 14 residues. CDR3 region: CASTRGGAGTEAFF. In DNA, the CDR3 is TGTGCCAGCACCCGGGGAGGGGCGGGCACTGAAGCTTTCTTT.

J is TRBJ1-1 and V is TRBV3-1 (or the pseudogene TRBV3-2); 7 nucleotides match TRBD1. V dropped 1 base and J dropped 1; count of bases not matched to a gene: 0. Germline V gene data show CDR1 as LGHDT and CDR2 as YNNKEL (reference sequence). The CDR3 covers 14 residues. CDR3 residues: CASSQGTGNTEAFF. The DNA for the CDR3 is TGTGCCAGCAGCCAAGGGACAGGGAACACTGAAGCTTTCTTT.

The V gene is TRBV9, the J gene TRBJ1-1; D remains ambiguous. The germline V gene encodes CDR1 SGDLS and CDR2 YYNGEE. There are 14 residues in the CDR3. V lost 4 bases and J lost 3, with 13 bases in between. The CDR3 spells CASSLGGQDTEAFF. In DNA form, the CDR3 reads TGTGCCAGCAGCCTCGGAGGGCAGGACACTGAAGCTTTCTTT. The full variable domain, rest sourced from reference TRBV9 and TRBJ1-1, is DSGVTQTPKHLITATGQRVTLRCSPRSGDLSVYWYQQSLDQGLQFLIQYYNGEERAKGNILERFSAQQFPDLHSELNLSSLELGDSALYFCASSLGGQDTEAFFGQGTRLTVV.

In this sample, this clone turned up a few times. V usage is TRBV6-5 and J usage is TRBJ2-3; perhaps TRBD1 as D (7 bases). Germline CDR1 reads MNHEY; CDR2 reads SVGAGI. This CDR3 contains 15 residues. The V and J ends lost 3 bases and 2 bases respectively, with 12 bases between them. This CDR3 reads CASSYEEGATDTQYF. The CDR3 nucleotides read TGTGCCAGCAGTTATGAGGAGGGGGCCACAGATACGCAGTATTTT.

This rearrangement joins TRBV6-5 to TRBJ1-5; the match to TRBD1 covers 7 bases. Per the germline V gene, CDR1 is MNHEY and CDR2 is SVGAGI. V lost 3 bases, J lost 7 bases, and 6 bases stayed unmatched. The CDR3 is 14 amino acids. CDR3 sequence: CASSYRQGGQPQHF. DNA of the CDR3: TGTGCCAGCAGTTATAGACAGGGAGGACAGCCCCAGCATTTT.

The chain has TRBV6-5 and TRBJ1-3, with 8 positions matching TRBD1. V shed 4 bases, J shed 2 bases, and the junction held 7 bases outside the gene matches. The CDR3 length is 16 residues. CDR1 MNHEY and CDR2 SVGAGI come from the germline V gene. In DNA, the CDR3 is TGTGCCAGCAGTTTTAGACAGGGGTACACTGGAAACACCATATATTTT. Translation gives CASSFRQGYTGNTIYF.

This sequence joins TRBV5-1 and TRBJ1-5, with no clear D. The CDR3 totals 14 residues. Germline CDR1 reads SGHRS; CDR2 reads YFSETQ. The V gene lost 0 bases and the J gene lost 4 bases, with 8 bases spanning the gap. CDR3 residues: CASSLGEGNQPQHF. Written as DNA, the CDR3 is TGCGCCAGCAGCTTGGGAGAGGGAAATCAGCCCCAGCATTTT.

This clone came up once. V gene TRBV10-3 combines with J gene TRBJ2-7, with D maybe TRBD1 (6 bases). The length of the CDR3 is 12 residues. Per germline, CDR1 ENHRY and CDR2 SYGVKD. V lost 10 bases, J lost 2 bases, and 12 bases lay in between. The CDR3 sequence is CATGDRTYEQYV. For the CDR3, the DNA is TGTGCCACAGGGGACCGCACCTACGAGCAGTACGTC.

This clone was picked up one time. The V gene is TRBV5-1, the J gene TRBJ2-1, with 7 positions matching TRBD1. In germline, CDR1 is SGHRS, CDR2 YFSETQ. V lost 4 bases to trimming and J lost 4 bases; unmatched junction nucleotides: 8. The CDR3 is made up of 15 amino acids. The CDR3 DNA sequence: TGCGCCAGCAGCCTAACAGGGGCCCCTTACAATGAGCAGTTCTTC. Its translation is CASSLTGAPYNEQFF.

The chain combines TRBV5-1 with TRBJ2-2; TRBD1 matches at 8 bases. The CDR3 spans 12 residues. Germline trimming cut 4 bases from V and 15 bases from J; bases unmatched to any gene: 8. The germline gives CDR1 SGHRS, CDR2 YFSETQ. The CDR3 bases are TGCGCCAGCAGCAAACAGGGGGAGAAGGTGTTTTTT. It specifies CASSKQGEKVFF.

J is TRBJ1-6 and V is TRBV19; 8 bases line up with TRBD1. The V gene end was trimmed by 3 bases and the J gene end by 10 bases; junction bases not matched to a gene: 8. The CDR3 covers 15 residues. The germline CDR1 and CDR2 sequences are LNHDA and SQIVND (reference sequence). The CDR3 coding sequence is TGTGCCAGTAGTATGGACAGGGAAAATCGGTCACCCCTCCACTTT. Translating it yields CASSMDRENRSPLHF. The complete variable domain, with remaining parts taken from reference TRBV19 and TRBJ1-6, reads DGGITQSPKYLFRKEGQNVTLSCEQNLNHDAMYWYRQDPGQGLRLIYYSQIVNDFQKGDIAEGYSVSREKKESFPLTVTSAQKNPTAFYLCASSMDRENRSPLHFGNGTRLTVT.

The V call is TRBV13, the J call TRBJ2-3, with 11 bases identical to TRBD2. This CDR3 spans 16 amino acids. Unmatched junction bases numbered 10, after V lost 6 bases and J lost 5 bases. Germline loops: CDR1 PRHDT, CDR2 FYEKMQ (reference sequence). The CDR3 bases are TGTGCCAGCAGTTTAAATGCCGGGACTAGCGGAGATACGCAGTATTTT. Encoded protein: CASSLNAGTSGDTQYF.

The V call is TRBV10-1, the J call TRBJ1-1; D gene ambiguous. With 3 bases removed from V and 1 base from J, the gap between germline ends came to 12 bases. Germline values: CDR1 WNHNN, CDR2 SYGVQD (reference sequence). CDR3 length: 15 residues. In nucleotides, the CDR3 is TGCGCCAGCAGTGAAGGACCGGCGGGGAACACTGAAGCTTTCTTT. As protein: CASSEGPAGNTEAFF.

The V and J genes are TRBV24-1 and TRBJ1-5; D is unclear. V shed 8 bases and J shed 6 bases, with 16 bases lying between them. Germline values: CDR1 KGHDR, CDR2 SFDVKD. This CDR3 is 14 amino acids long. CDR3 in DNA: TGTGCCACCACCGGACGGTCACGGGGTCAGCCCCAGCATTTT. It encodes CATTGRSRGQPQHF.